This T cell receptor beta chain was identified during a study of somatic mutations in cytotoxic T cells in rheumatoid arthritis. Findings and caveats of the study: The study found no significant difference in CD8+ T-cell clonality between rheumatoid arthritis patients and age-matched healthy controls. Of the expanded CD8+ clones, the antigen targets were not known.

Positive magnetic bead selection was used to isolate CD4+ and CD8+ cells; purity was checked by flow cytometry. This clone has just a few counts. Its antigen is not known. This CDR3 comprises 14 residues. V was clipped by 3 bases and J by 4 bases; unmatched bases: 3. The germline CDR1 and CDR2 sequences are PRHDT and FYEKMQ (reference sequence). The protocol was immunoSEQ multiplex PCR, while the TCRdb copy is restricted to in-frame clones and leaves out a portion. This table has under 20,000 clones, about two thirds appearing once. The specimen was CD8+ T cells sorted from blood. The sequence derives from an adult with rheumatoid arthritis. The genes are TRBV13 and TRBJ2-7; 10 bases align to TRBD1. CDR3: CASSLTGGAYEQYF. Written as DNA, the CDR3 is TGTGCCAGCAGCTTGACAGGGGGCGCATACGAGCAGTACTTC.